This is a list of T cell receptor beta chains from one sample in a study of cytomegalovirus exposure and HLA in healthy donors. The data were produced by immunoSEQ multiplex PCR, yet TCRdb's version contains in-frame clones alone and is incomplete. The sample holds about 130,000 clones; about 88% are singletons and the top ten take 9% to 9.5%. Specimen: PBMCs. Receptors were obtained from a woman under 30 in good health and CMV-seropositive. Both conserved end residues are part of each CDR3. Each record gives: clone size, D gene, V gene, J gene, CDR3 length, CDR3 DNA, CDR3 protein. A D gene is named only where the DNA matches it firmly. Clone size is shown for a subset of rows, as once, few, many or a class of expanded clone.

NA,NA,TRBV28,TRBJ1-4,15,TGTGCCAGCACCGTAAGGGGCGGGGGTTTCGGAAAACTGTTTTTT,CASTVRGGGFGKLFF
NA,NA,TRBV30,TRBJ1-1,13,TGTGCCTGGAAAAGAGGCGCCAACACTGAAGCTTTCTTT,CAWKRGANTEAFF
NA,NA,TRBV21-1,TRBJ2-4,13,TGTGCCAGCAGCTTCAGGCGCCGGAACATTCAGTACTTC,CASSFRRRNIQYF
NA,TRBD1,TRBV2,TRBJ1-2,13,TGTGCCAGCAGACCGGGACAGAGCTATGGCTACACCTTC,CASRPGQSYGYTF
NA,TRBD1,TRBV5-6,TRBJ1-2,16,TGTGCCAGCAGCTCGGTTCCTAGGACAGGGGACTATGGCTACACCTTC,CASSSVPRTGDYGYTF
NA,TRBD2,TRBV28,TRBJ2-5,14,TGTGCCAGCAGCCTTCGGGAGGGGGTGGAGACCCAGTACTTC,CASSLREGVETQYF
NA,TRBD1,TRBV10-3,TRBJ2-7,15,TGTGCCATCAGTTCTGCAGACAGGGGGGGCTACGAGCAGTACTTC,CAISSADRGGYEQYF
NA,NA,TRBV27,TRBJ2-7,15,TGTGCCAGCAGTTCCCGCCAGGGTTACCTAAGCGAGCAGTACTTC,CASSSRQGYLSEQYF
NA,TRBD1,TRBV10-3,TRBJ2-1,17,TGTGCCATCAGTGAGAGGGGACAGGAGTCCCCCTACAATGAGCAGTTCTTC,CAISERGQESPYNEQFF
NA,TRBD1,TRBV7-6,TRBJ1-4,17,TGTGCCAGCAGCTTTTTTGGACAGGGGGCTTCTAATGAAAAACTGTTTTTT,CASSFFGQGASNEKLFF
NA,NA,TRBV9,TRBJ2-5,13,TGTGCCAGCAGCGTAGCATTTTTTGAGACCCAGTACTTC,CASSVAFFETQYF
NA,NA,TRBV21-1,TRBJ1-5,20,TGTGCCAGCAGCAAAGCGACAAGGGACAGGGGCTACCCTAGCAATCAGCCCCAGCATTTT,CASSKATRDRGYPSNQPQHF
NA,NA,TRBV6-6,TRBJ2-5,14,TGTGCCAGCAGTTCCAACAGGGTAGGAGGGACCCAGTACTTC,CASSSNRVGGTQYF
once,NA,TRBV11-3,TRBJ1-5,16,TGTGCCAGCAGCCCCGTGGTGGGGGCCGCCAATCAGCCCCAGCATTTT,CASSPVVGAANQPQHF
NA,NA,TRBV7-9,TRBJ2-7,13,TGTGCCAGCGAGAGGGACACCTCCTACGAGCAGTACTTC,CASERDTSYEQYF
few,TRBD1,TRBV7-2,TRBJ1-2,12,TGTGCCAGCAGCGACAGGGGGGAGGGCTACACCTTC,CASSDRGEGYTF
NA,TRBD1,TRBV7-8,TRBJ1-1,14,TGTGCCAGCAGCTTCTTGACAGGGCCCCCTGAAGCTTTCTTT,CASSFLTGPPEAFF
NA,NA,TRBV6-1,TRBJ1-6,12,TGTGCCAGCAGTAACAGGAATTCACCCCTCCACTTT,CASSNRNSPLHF
NA,TRBD1,TRBV5-1,TRBJ2-1,15,TGCGCCAGCAGTTTCATACAGGGGTTTAACAATGAGCAGTTCTTC,CASSFIQGFNNEQFF
NA,NA,TRBV27,TRBJ2-5,16,TGTGCCAGCAGTTTTTATGGGCGGGGGCCCCAAGAGACCCAGTACTTC,CASSFYGRGPQETQYF
NA,TRBD2,TRBV28,TRBJ2-3,14,TGTGCCAGCAGTTTGCGGGGGGGACCAGATACGCAGTATTTT,CASSLRGGPDTQYF
NA,NA,TRBV7-8,TRBJ2-2,14,TGTGCCAGCAGCTTCGGTGTCAGGACCGGGGAGCTGTTTTTT,CASSFGVRTGELFF
NA,TRBD1,TRBV19,TRBJ1-2,13,TGTGCCAGTAGTATCGTCGACAGGGGTGGCTACACCTTC,CASSIVDRGGYTF
NA,TRBD1,TRBV4-1,TRBJ1-1,15,TGCGCCAGCAGCCAGACAGGGGGCGGGGGCACTGAAGCTTTCTTT,CASSQTGGGGTEAFF
NA,TRBD2,TRBV11-2,TRBJ2-3,15,TGTGCCAGCAGCTCAATTAGCGGGGGACCGCGTACGCAGTATTTT,CASSSISGGPRTQYF
NA,NA,TRBV11-2,TRBJ2-3,12,TGTGCCAGCTTGGGCAGGGCCGATACGCAGTATTTT,CASLGRADTQYF
few,TRBD1,TRBV28,TRBJ1-2,13,TGTGCCAGCACCATCGGGACAGCTTATGGCTACACCTTC,CASTIGTAYGYTF
NA,TRBD1,TRBV19,TRBJ1-2,12,TGTGCCAGTAGACAACAGGGGTACGGCTACACCTTC,CASRQQGYGYTF
NA,NA,TRBV2,TRBJ1-1,15,TGTGCCAGCAGTGAAGCGCTCCCAGGGAACACTGAAGCTTTCTTT,CASSEALPGNTEAFF
NA,TRBD1,TRBV19,TRBJ2-7,15,TGTGCCAGTAGTATACGCGCGGACAGGGGGTACGAGCAGTACTTC,CASSIRADRGYEQYF
NA,TRBD2,TRBV5-5,TRBJ2-4,18,TGTGCCAGCAGCGAGGGGTCACTAGCGGGGGTAGCCAAAAACATTCAGTACTTC,CASSEGSLAGVAKNIQYF
NA,NA,TRBV7-8,TRBJ2-5,15,TGTGCCAGCAGCTTAACGGGGGGCCGAATCGGGACCCAGTACTTC,CASSLTGGRIGTQYF
once,TRBD2,TRBV4-2,TRBJ2-7,18,TGTGCCAGCAGCCAAGCCGGGGTAGCGGGGGCGTCTGCCTACGAGCAGTACTTC,CASSQAGVAGASAYEQYF
NA,TRBD1,TRBV19,TRBJ1-6,15,TGTGCCAGTAGTATGTCGACAGGGGGCGTTTCACCCCTCCACTTT,CASSMSTGGVSPLHF
NA,TRBD2,TRBV7-2,TRBJ2-3,18,TGTGCCAGCAGCTTACGGGGACTAGCGGGGGTCCGCACAGATACGCAGTATTTT,CASSLRGLAGVRTDTQYF
NA,NA,TRBV2,TRBJ1-2,10,TGTGCCAGCGGGAGGGATGGCTACACCTTC,CASGRDGYTF
few,NA,TRBV28,TRBJ2-7,17,TGTGCCAGCAGTTTAGGGGCAGGCCAGAGATTTTCCTACGAGCAGTACTTC,CASSLGAGQRFSYEQYF
NA,NA,TRBV29-1,TRBJ2-5,13,TGCAGCGTTGAAGGGGGCGAACAAGAGACCCAGTACTTC,CSVEGGEQETQYF
NA,NA,TRBV9,TRBJ2-1,14,TGTGCCAGCAGCGTAGACGCCAGGGGAAATGAGCAGTTCTTC,CASSVDARGNEQFF
NA,TRBD2,TRBV7-9,TRBJ2-5,14,TGTGCCAGCAGCTTTGCGGGGGTGAGGGAGACCCAGTACTTC,CASSFAGVRETQYF
NA,TRBD1,TRBV19,TRBJ2-7,13,TGTGCCAGTAGCAACAGGGGAACGACCGAGCAGTACTTC,CASSNRGTTEQYF
NA,NA,TRBV28,TRBJ2-7,13,TGTGCCAGCCTAAACTATCCCTCCTACGAGCAGTACTTC,CASLNYPSYEQYF
NA,NA,TRBV14,TRBJ1-2,13,TGTGCCAGCAGCCAAGATGGCCGATATGGCTACACCTTC,CASSQDGRYGYTF
NA,NA,TRBV6-5,TRBJ1-4,16,TGTGCCAGCAGTTACTCCACGACAGCAACTAATGAAAAACTGTTTTTT,CASSYSTTATNEKLFF
NA,TRBD1,TRBV9,TRBJ1-3,13,TGTGCCAGCAGCGCGGACAGGGGGAACACCATATATTTT,CASSADRGNTIYF
NA,NA,TRBV29-1,TRBJ2-5,14,TGCAGCGTTGAGATGCGACTCAAAAAAGAGACCCAGTACTTC,CSVEMRLKKETQYF
NA,TRBD2,TRBV27,TRBJ2-7,15,TGTGCCAGCAGTCCAGGGACTAGCGGCTCCTACGAGCAGTACTTC,CASSPGTSGSYEQYF
once,NA,TRBV27,TRBJ1-2,12,TGTGCCAGCAGTTGGGGGACATACGGCTACACCTTC,CASSWGTYGYTF
once,TRBD2,TRBV7-2,TRBJ2-3,15,TGTGCCAGCAGCTCCCTGCTAGCGGGAACAGATACGCAGTATTTT,CASSSLLAGTDTQYF
NA,TRBD1,TRBV27,TRBJ2-1,15,TGTGCCAGCAGCCCTACCGGGACAGCATACAATGAGCAGTTCTTC,CASSPTGTAYNEQFF
NA,TRBD1,TRBV4-2,TRBJ1-6,16,TGTGCCAGCAGCCAACAGGGGGGATCCTATAATTCACCCCTCCACTTT,CASSQQGGSYNSPLHF
NA,TRBD1,TRBV19,TRBJ1-5,15,TGTGCCAGTAGTATATCGACAGGGAGCAATCAGCCCCAGCATTTT,CASSISTGSNQPQHF